The next 26 T cell receptor beta chains were all read from a single sample in a study of shared clonotypes between healthy human individuals. Method: immunoSEQ multiplex PCR; TCRdb's copy keeps in-frame clones and lacks some. The sample gives a few million clones, around 90% of which show up once; 0.37% is in the top ten. Sequences were obtained from naive CD4+ T cells from PBMCs. Documented subset: CD45RA+ positively selected. The receptors were sampled from a young man in good health. Some clones in this sample may be carry-over from other donors' samples.

V is TRBV2 and J is TRBJ2-1, with D unclear. The ends were cut back, 5 bases at V and 6 bases at J, with 14 bases in the middle. CDR1 and CDR2 from the germline V gene are SNHLY and FYNNEI. The CDR3 loop spans 14 amino acids. The DNA of the CDR3 is TGTGCCAGCAGTCCCATCCGGCTTACCAATGAGCAGTTCTTC. The encoded protein is CASSPIRLTNEQFF.

V is TRBV6-1 and J is TRBJ1-2; tentative D call: TRBD1 (6 bases). CDR1 and CDR2 (germline): MNHNS, SASEGT. This CDR3 spans 14 amino acids. Trimming shortened V by 1 base and J by 8 bases, and 14 bases separated the two germline ends. CDR3 DNA sequence: TGTGCCAGCAGTGAAGTACCAGGGGCGAGGGGCTACACCTTC. Translating it yields CASSEVPGARGYTF.

The V gene is TRBV6-6, the J gene TRBJ2-5; the D gene is possibly TRBD1 (5 bases). The V and J ends lost 3 bases and 4 bases respectively, with 9 bases between them. This CDR3 comprises 13 residues. Germline-derived CDR1 and CDR2 are MNHNY and SVGAGI (reference sequence). The CDR3 DNA is TGTGCCAGCAGTTATTATAGGGGAGAGACCCAGTACTTC. It translates to CASSYYRGETQYF.

CDR3 region: CASSPDSWGTEAFF. The CDR3 nucleotides read TGTGCCAGCAGCCCCGACAGTTGGGGCACTGAAGCTTTCTTT. V is TRBV7-2 and J is TRBJ1-1; possibly TRBD1 for D (5 bases). With 5 bases removed from V and 4 bases from J, the gap between germline ends came to 14 bases. This CDR3 contains 14 residues. The germline V gene encodes CDR1 SGHTA and CDR2 FQGNSA. The full variable domain, completed using reference TRBV7-2 and TRBJ1-1, is GAGVSQSPSNKVTEKGKDVELRCDPISGHTALYWYRQSLGQGLEFLIYFQGNSAPDKSGLPSDRFSAERTGGSVSTLTIQRTQQEDSAVYLCASSPDSWGTEAFFGQGTRLTVV.

The chain couples TRBV2 to TRBJ2-7; D possibly corresponds to TRBD1 (5 bases). This CDR3 has 13 residues. Trimming left V 1 base short and J 5 bases short, with 9 bases between. CDR1 and CDR2 (germline): SNHLY, FYNNEI. The CDR3 here is CASSEGQGHEQYF. The CDR3 bases are TGTGCCAGCAGTGAAGGTCAGGGCCACGAGCAGTACTTC.

The chain uses TRBV30 and TRBJ1-5; 8 bases map to TRBD1. This CDR3 contains 14 residues. Germline loops: CDR1 GTSNPN, CDR2 SVGIG (reference sequence). V lost 4 bases to trimming and J lost 5 bases; unmatched junction nucleotides: 7. The CDR3 sequence is CAWKDRAVDQPQHF. The CDR3 DNA is TGTGCCTGGAAGGACAGGGCAGTTGATCAGCCCCAGCATTTT. Drawing the rest from reference TRBV30 and TRBJ1-5, the complete variable domain is SQTIHQWPATLVQPVGSPLSLECTVEGTSNPNLYWYRQAAGRGLQLLFYSVGIGQISSEVPQNLSASRPQDRQFILSSKKLLLSDSGFYLCAWKDRAVDQPQHFGDGTRLSIL.

This clone was counted between two and nine times. The chain carries TRBV29-1 and TRBJ1-1; 7 bases agree with TRBD1. Germline CDR1 reads SQVTM; CDR2 reads ANQGSEA. V trimming: 6 bases; J trimming: 1 base; junction bases outside the gene matches: 5. The CDR3 is 13 amino acids. This chain's CDR3 is CSVEGQPNTEAFF. The CDR3 region has the DNA TGCAGCGTCGAGGGACAGCCGAACACTGAAGCTTTCTTT.

This rearrangement joins TRBV6-1 to TRBJ2-1, with TRBD2 matching over 12 bases. CDR1 and CDR2 from the germline V gene are MNHNS and SASEGT. The CDR3 sequence is 15 residues long. Trimming cost V 7 bases and J 7 bases; bases outside gene matches: 8. CDR3 protein: CASTLGTSGRNEQFF. Here the CDR3 DNA reads TGTGCCAGCACCCTGGGAACTAGCGGGAGGAATGAGCAGTTCTTC.

The rearrangement joins TRBV5-1 to TRBJ2-1; 9 nucleotides line up with TRBD1. J lost 6 bases, V lost 4 bases, and 8 bases had no gene match. Germline CDR1 reads SGHRS; CDR2 reads YFSETQ. This CDR3 is built from 15 residues. The CDR3 sequence is CASSRGQGGINEQFF. CDR3 coding DNA: TGCGCCAGCAGCAGGGGACAGGGCGGGATCAATGAGCAGTTCTTC.

The rearrangement uses TRBV25-1 and TRBJ2-1; D possibly matches TRBD1 or TRBD2 (6 bases each). Between the trimmed V and J ends, which lost 2 bases and 4 bases, there was a span of 12 bases. Germline V gene lookup returns CDR1 MGHDK and CDR2 SYGVNS. CDR3 length equals 15 residues. The DNA of the CDR3 is TGTGCCAGCAGTGAAGCCGGGGGCGAATACAATGAGCAGTTCTTC. Translated: CASSEAGGEYNEQFF.

For this clone: Within the sample, other DNA sequences also encode this same CDR3. The V call is TRBV28, the J call TRBJ2-5, with a tentative D call TRBD2 (6 bases). The CDR3 is 13 amino acids. Trimming stripped 6 bases from V and 2 bases from J, with 10 bases between. Germline V gives CDR1 MDHEN, CDR2 SYDVKM. CDR3 sequence: CASSSGGQETQYF. The CDR3 DNA reads TGTGCCAGCAGCTCCGGGGGTCAAGAGACCCAGTACTTC. The variable domain in full, completed from reference TRBV28 and TRBJ2-5, reads DVKVTQSSRYLVKRTGEKVFLECVQDMDHENMFWYRQDPGLGLRLIYFSYDVKMKEKGDIPEGYSVSREKKERFSLILESASTNQTSMYLCASSSGGQETQYFGPGTRLLVL.

The chain combines TRBV6-1 with TRBJ1-3; D is unresolved. The V and J ends lost 1 base and 0 bases respectively, with 13 bases between them. CDR1 MNHNS and CDR2 SASEGT come from the germline V gene. CDR3 length: 17 residues. CDR3 DNA: TGTGCCAGCAGTGAAGTCGCAGGAACCCTCTCTGGAAACACCATATATTTT. This codes for CASSEVAGTLSGNTIYF.

This chain uses TRBV4-3 with TRBJ1-3; no firm D call. This CDR3 comprises 16 residues. Germline V gene data show CDR1 as LGHNA and CDR2 as YSLEER. The V end was cut by 0 bases, the J end by 4 bases, with 13 bases between. CDR3 in DNA: TGCGCCAGCAGCCAAGAGCACCCGTCGGGGGGAAACACCATATATTTT. Amino acid sequence: CASSQEHPSGGNTIYF.

This chain uses TRBV27 with TRBJ2-3; D perhaps matches TRBD2 (6 bases). The CDR3 runs 15 residues. The germline V and J ends were trimmed by 3 bases and 4 bases, with 14 bases remaining between them. From germline, CDR1 is MNHEY and CDR2 SMNVEV (reference sequence). The CDR3 DNA reads as TGTGCCAGCAGTTTGATGGGGCGCGGGGCAGATACGCAGTATTTT. Protein sequence: CASSLMGRGADTQYF.

The chain recombines TRBV19 with TRBJ1-1, with unresolved D. The CDR3 consists of 14 residues. V was pared by 7 bases and J by 2 bases, with 14 bases between. Germline V gene lookup returns CDR1 LNHDA and CDR2 SQIVND (reference sequence). The CDR3 DNA follows: TGTGCCAGTACCACGTTCGTACCAAACACTGAAGCTTTCTTT. Amino acid sequence: CASTTFVPNTEAFF. Full variable domain (remainder filled in from reference TRBV19 and TRBJ1-1): DGGITQSPKYLFRKEGQNVTLSCEQNLNHDAMYWYRQDPGQGLRLIYYSQIVNDFQKGDIAEGYSVSREKKESFPLTVTSAQKNPTAFYLCASTTFVPNTEAFFGQGTRLTVV.

The count of this clone is one. CDR3 region: CASSVVYGEQFF. CDR3 DNA: TGTGCCAGCAGCGTAGTATACGGTGAGCAGTTCTTC. V gene TRBV9 combines with J gene TRBJ2-1, with D hard to call. Trimming removed 0 bases from V and 9 bases from J, with 7 bases in between. Germline CDR1 reads SGDLS; CDR2 reads YYNGEE. The CDR3 is made up of 12 amino acids.

The chain couples TRBV6-5 to TRBJ1-5; 7 bases are a match to TRBD1. After removal of 6 bases from V and 11 bases from J, the junction contained 10 bases not matched to a gene. The CDR3 covers 13 residues. Germline assignment: CDR1 MNHEY and CDR2 SVGAGI. The CDR3 bases are TGTGCCAGCAGAGGGGGACAGCCCTCGTCCCAGCATTTT. It yields the protein CASRGGQPSSQHF.

This clone has only one observation. The chain couples TRBV9 to TRBJ2-5; D unclear. V lost 4 bases and J 2 bases, leaving 9 bases between the germline ends. The V gene's germline CDR1 is SGDLS and CDR2 YYNGEE. The CDR3 contains 13 residues. CDR3 residues: CASSPKPQETQYF. CDR3 nucleotides: TGTGCCAGCAGCCCCAAGCCTCAAGAGACCCAGTACTTC.

This rearrangement joins TRBV5-1 to TRBJ2-5; D call uncertain. Germline V lookup: CDR1 SGHRS, CDR2 YFSETQ. The CDR3 covers 13 residues. Deletions cut 4 bases from V and 2 bases from J, with 9 bases between. The CDR3 sequence is CASSAGLQETQYF. The CDR3 nucleotides are TGCGCCAGCAGCGCCGGCCTTCAAGAGACCCAGTACTTC. The full variable domain, its missing parts supplied by reference TRBV5-1 and TRBJ2-5, is KAGVTQTPRYLIKTRGQQVTLSCSPISGHRSVSWYQQTPGQGLQFLFEYFSETQRNKGNFPGRFSGRQFSNSRSEMNVSTLELGDSALYLCASSAGLQETQYFGPGTRLLVL.

J is TRBJ2-5 and V is TRBV29-1; 9 bases match TRBD2. The J call may not be correct, given that the DNA end is closer to TRBJ2-7. Germline-derived CDR1 and CDR2 are SQVTM and ANQGSEA. This CDR3 is 16 amino acids long. The CDR3 DNA reads as TGCAGCGTGACGCATAAGGGCGGGAGGGATGCCTACGAGCAGTACTTC. It encodes CSVTHKGGRDAYEQYF.

This chain connects TRBV5-1 to TRBJ2-7, with 7 bases identical to TRBD2. This CDR3 spans 14 amino acids. The germline CDR1 and CDR2 sequences are SGHRS and YFSETQ. Trimming took 3 bases from V and 2 from J; bases not matched to a gene: 5. CDR3 DNA: TGCGCCAGCAGCTCCCTAGCGGTCGCCTACGAGCAGTACTTC. This encodes CASSSLAVAYEQYF.

This chain connects TRBV6-5 to TRBJ2-7, with TRBD2 matching over 12 bases. The germline CDR1 and CDR2 sequences are MNHEY and SVGAGI. This CDR3 comprises 15 residues. V shed 4 bases and J 3 bases; nucleotides not matched to a gene: 4. CDR3 loop: CASSWTSGMGYEQYF. For the CDR3, the DNA is TGTGCCAGCAGTTGGACTAGCGGGATGGGCTACGAGCAGTACTTC.

V gene TRBV2 combines with J gene TRBJ2-3; D uncertain. The CDR3 is made up of 12 amino acids. V was pared by 7 bases and J by 8 bases, with 13 bases between. CDR1 is SNHLY and CDR2 is FYNNEI in the germline V gene. Here the CDR3 DNA reads TGTGCCAGCAACTTTGCCTACGCTACGCAGTATTTT. Amino acid sequence: CASNFAYATQYF.

This chain connects TRBV5-4 to TRBJ1-6; D is perhaps TRBD1 (5 bases). The V gene's germline CDR1 is SGHNT and CDR2 YYREEE (reference sequence). Trimming left V 2 bases short and J 10 bases short, with 13 bases between. The CDR3 loop spans 14 amino acids. CDR3 DNA sequence: TGTGCCAGCAGCTTTGGCCAGGGAACATCACCCCTCCACTTT. It codes for CASSFGQGTSPLHF.

The V call is TRBV18, the J call TRBJ2-7; D uncertain. CDR3 length: 12 residues. V was clipped by 6 bases and J by 6 bases, with 12 bases between them. The V gene's germline CDR1 is KGHSH and CDR2 LQKENI. The CDR3 DNA follows: TGTGCCAGCTCGGACGGGCCCGTCGAGCAGTACTTC. Translation gives CASSDGPVEQYF.

In regard to this clone: Other DNA sequences in this sample translate to the same CDR3. This chain uses TRBV27 with TRBJ1-5, with D possibly being TRBD1 (5 bases). V shed 0 bases and J shed 7 bases, with 10 bases lying between them. The CDR3 loop spans 14 amino acids. The germline gives CDR1 MNHEY, CDR2 SMNVEV (reference sequence). CDR3 protein: CASSLSRVGQPQHF. CDR3 DNA: TGTGCCAGCAGTTTATCCAGGGTTGGACAGCCCCAGCATTTT.